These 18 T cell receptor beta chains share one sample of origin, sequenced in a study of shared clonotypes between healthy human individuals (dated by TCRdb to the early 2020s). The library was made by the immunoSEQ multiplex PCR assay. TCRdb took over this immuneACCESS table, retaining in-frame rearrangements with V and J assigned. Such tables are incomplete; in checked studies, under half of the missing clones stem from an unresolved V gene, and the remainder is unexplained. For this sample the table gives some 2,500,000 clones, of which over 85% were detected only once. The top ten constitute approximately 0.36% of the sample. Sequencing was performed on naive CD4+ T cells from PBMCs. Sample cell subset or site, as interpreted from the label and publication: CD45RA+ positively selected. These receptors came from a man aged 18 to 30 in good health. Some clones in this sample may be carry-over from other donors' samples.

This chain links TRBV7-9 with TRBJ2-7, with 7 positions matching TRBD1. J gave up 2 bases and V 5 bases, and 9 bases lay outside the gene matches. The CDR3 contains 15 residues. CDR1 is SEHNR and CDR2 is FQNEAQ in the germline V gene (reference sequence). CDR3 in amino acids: CASSLQGTLAYEQYF. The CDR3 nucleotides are TGTGCCAGCAGCCTACAGGGGACGCTTGCCTACGAGCAGTACTTC.

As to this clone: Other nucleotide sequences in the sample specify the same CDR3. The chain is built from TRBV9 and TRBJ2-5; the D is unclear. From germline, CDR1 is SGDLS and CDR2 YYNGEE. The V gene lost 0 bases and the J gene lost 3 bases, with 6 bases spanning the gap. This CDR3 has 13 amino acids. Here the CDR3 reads CASSVGPKETQYF. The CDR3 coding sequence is TGTGCCAGCAGCGTAGGGCCCAAAGAGACCCAGTACTTC.

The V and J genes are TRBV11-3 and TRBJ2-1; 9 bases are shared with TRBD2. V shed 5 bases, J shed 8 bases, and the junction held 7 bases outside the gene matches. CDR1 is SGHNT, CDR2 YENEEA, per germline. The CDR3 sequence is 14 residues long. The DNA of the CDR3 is TGTGCCAGCAGCACCACCGGGACTAGCTATGAGCAGTTCTTC. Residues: CASSTTGTSYEQFF.

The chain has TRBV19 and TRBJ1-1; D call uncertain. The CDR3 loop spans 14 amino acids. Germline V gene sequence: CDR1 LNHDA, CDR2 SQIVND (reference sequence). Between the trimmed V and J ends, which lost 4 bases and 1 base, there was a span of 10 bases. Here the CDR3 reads CASSRVLGNTEAFF. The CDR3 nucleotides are TGTGCCAGTAGTAGGGTCCTGGGGAACACTGAAGCTTTCTTT. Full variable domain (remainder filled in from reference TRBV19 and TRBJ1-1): DGGITQSPKYLFRKEGQNVTLSCEQNLNHDAMYWYRQDPGQGLRLIYYSQIVNDFQKGDIAEGYSVSREKKESFPLTVTSAQKNPTAFYLCASSRVLGNTEAFFGQGTRLTVV.

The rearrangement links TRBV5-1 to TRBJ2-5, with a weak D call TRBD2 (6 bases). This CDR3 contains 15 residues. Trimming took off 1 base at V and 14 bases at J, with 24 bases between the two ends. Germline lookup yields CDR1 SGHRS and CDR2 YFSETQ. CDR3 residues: CASSLLTGRGAVQYF. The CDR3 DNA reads TGCGCCAGCAGCTTGCTGACCGGGAGAGGCGCCGTCCAATACTTC. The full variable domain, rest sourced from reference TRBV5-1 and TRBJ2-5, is KAGVTQTPRYLIKTRGQQVTLSCSPISGHRSVSWYQQTPGQGLQFLFEYFSETQRNKGNFPGRFSGRQFSNSRSEMNVSTLELGDSALYLCASSLLTGRGAVQYFGPGTRLLVL.

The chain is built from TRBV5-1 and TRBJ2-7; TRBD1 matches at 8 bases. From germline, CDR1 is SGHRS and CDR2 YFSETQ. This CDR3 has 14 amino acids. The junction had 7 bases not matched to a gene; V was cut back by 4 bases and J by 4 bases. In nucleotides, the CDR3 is TGCGCCAGCAGCGAGGCAGGGGGCGTTTACGAGCAGTACTTC. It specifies CASSEAGGVYEQYF. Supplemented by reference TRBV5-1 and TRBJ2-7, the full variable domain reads KAGVTQTPRYLIKTRGQQVTLSCSPISGHRSVSWYQQTPGQGLQFLFEYFSETQRNKGNFPGRFSGRQFSNSRSEMNVSTLELGDSALYLCASSEAGGVYEQYFGPGTRLTVT.

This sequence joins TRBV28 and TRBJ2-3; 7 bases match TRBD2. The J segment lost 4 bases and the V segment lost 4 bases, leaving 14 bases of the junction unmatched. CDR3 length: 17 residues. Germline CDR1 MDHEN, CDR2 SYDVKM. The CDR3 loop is CASSSTPWTRSPDTQYF. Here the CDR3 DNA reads TGTGCCAGCAGTTCAACACCTTGGACTAGGTCCCCAGATACGCAGTATTTT. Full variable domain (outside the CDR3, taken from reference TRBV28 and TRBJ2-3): DVKVTQSSRYLVKRTGEKVFLECVQDMDHENMFWYRQDPGLGLRLIYFSYDVKMKEKGDIPEGYSVSREKKERFSLILESASTNQTSMYLCASSSTPWTRSPDTQYFGPGTRLTVL.

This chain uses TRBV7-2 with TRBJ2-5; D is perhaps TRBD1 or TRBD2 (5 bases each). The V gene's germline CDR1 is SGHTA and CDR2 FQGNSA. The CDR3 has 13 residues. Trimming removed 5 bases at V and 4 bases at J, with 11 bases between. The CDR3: CASSASGTETQYF. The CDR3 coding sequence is TGTGCCAGCAGCGCTTCCGGGACAGAGACCCAGTACTTC.

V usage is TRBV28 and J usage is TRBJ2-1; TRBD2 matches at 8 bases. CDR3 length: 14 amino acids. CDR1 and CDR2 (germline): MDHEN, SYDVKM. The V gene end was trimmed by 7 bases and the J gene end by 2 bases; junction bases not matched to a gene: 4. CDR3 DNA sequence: TGTGCCAGCAAACCGGGAGGGGCCTACAATGAGCAGTTCTTC. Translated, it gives CASKPGGAYNEQFF.

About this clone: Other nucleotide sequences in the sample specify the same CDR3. The CDR3 DNA follows: TGTGCCAGCGGGTCTGGGGCCAACGTCCTGACTTTC. Translation: CASGSGANVLTF. J is TRBJ2-6 and V is TRBV28, with D unclear. The germline CDR1 and CDR2 sequences are MDHEN and SYDVKM. The CDR3 runs 12 residues. V was pared by 8 bases and J by 1 base, with 3 bases between.

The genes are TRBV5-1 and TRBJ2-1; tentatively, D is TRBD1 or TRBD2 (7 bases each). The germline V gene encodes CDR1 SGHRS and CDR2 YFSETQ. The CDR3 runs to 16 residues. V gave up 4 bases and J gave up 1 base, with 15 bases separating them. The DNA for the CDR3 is TGCGCCAGCAGCACCCACAGGGGAGGGTCCTACAATGAGCAGTTCTTC. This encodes CASSTHRGGSYNEQFF. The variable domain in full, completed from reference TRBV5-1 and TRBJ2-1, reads KAGVTQTPRYLIKTRGQQVTLSCSPISGHRSVSWYQQTPGQGLQFLFEYFSETQRNKGNFPGRFSGRQFSNSRSEMNVSTLELGDSALYLCASSTHRGGSYNEQFFGPGTRLTVL.

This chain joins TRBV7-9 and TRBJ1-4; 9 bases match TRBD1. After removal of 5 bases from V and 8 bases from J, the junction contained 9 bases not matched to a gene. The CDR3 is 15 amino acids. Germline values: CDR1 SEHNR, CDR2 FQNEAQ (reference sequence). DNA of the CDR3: TGTGCCAGCAGCACCTGGACAGGGGAGGGAGAAAAACTGTTTTTT. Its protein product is CASSTWTGEGEKLFF.

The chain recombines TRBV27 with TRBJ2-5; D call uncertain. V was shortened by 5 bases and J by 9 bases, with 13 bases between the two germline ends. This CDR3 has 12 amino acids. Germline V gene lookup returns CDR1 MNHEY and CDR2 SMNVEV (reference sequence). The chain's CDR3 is CASSTPPSAQYF. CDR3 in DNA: TGTGCCAGCAGTACCCCCCCCTCGGCCCAGTACTTC.

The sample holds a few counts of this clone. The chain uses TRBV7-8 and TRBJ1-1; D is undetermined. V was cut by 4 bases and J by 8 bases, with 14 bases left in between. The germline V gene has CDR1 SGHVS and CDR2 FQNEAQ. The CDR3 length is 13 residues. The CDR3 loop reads CASSSTLETEAFF. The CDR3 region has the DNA TGTGCCAGCAGCTCCACCCTGGAGACAGAAGCTTTCTTT.

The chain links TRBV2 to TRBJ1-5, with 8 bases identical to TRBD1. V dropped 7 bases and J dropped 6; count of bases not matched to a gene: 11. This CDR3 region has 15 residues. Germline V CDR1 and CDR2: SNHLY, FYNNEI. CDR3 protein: CASMGTGQLGQPQHF. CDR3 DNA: TGTGCCAGCATGGGGACAGGACAACTGGGTCAGCCCCAGCATTTT.

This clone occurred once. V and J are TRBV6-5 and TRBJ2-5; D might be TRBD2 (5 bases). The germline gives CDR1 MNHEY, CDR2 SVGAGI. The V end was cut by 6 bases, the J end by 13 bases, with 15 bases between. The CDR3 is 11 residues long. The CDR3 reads CASSRRERMYF. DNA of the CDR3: TGTGCCAGCAGCCGGCGTGAGCGGATGTACTTC.

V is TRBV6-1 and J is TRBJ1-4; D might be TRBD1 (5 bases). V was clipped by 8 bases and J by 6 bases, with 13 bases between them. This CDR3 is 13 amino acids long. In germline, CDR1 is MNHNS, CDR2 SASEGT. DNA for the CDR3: TGTGCCAGCGGAGTCCAGGGACATGAAAAACTGTTTTTT. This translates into CASGVQGHEKLFF.

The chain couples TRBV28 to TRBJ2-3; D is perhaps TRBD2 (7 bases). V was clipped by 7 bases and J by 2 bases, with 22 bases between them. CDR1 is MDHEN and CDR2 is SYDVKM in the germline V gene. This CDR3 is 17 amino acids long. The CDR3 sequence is CASMGASGRADTDTQYF. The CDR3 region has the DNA TGTGCCAGCATGGGGGCAAGTGGGAGGGCGGACACAGATACGCAGTATTTT. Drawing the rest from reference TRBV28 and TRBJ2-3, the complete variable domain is DVKVTQSSRYLVKRTGEKVFLECVQDMDHENMFWYRQDPGLGLRLIYFSYDVKMKEKGDIPEGYSVSREKKERFSLILESASTNQTSMYLCASMGASGRADTDTQYFGPGTRLTVL.